Shown below are 12 T cell receptor beta chains from a single sample sequenced in a study of cytomegalovirus exposure and HLA in healthy donors (dated by TCRdb to about 2017). The library came from the immunoSEQ multiplex PCR assay. Imported from immuneACCESS, the table was reduced by TCRdb to in-frame sequences with V and J called. These copies leave out some clones; in studies compared against another copy, an unresolved V gene accounts for under half, and the cause of the remainder is not known. Within this sample are about 160,000 clones, with just under 90% of them counted one time only. The ten most abundant clones make up approximately 10% of the sample. Specimen: PBMCs. The receptors come from a woman between 18 and 29 years old in good health and CMV-seropositive.

The chain carries TRBV7-9 and TRBJ1-1; tentative D call: TRBD1 (6 bases). Germline-derived CDR1 and CDR2 are SEHNR and FQNEAQ (reference sequence). This CDR3 has 14 residues. Trimming pared 5 bases from V and 4 bases from J, leaving 14 bases between. The CDR3 here is CASSKSQGRTEAFF. CDR3 DNA: TGTGCCAGCAGCAAATCACAGGGACGCACTGAAGCTTTCTTT.

The genes are TRBV27 and TRBJ1-1, with D possibly TRBD1 on 6 matching bases. This CDR3 comprises 15 residues. The V end was cut by 3 bases, the J end by 1 base, with 12 bases between. CDR1 is MNHEY, CDR2 SMNVEV, per germline (reference sequence). The CDR3 loop reads CASSFRDNANTEAFF. The CDR3 DNA sequence: TGTGCCAGCAGTTTTCGGGACAACGCGAACACTGAAGCTTTCTTT.

The chain is built from TRBV5-8 and TRBJ2-5, with a tentative D call TRBD1 (5 bases). Germline V gene sequence: CDR1 SGHTS, CDR2 YDEGEE. V was pared by 1 base and J by 1 base, with 11 bases between. The CDR3 runs 15 residues. The CDR3 loop is CASSLMGQPQETQYF. Here the CDR3 DNA reads TGTGCCAGCAGCTTGATGGGGCAGCCCCAAGAGACCCAGTACTTC.

The chain links TRBV4-1 to TRBJ2-1; 7 bases line up with TRBD2. The CDR3 has 16 residues. Per germline, CDR1 MGHRA and CDR2 YSYEKL. The J segment lost 8 bases and the V segment lost 4 bases, leaving 14 bases of the junction unmatched. Written as DNA, the CDR3 is TGCGCCAGCAGCCTCCCCGAGCGGCGGGAGAGTTATGAGCAGTTCTTC. It is translated as CASSLPERRESYEQFF.

V is TRBV9 and J is TRBJ2-3; perhaps TRBD2 as D (6 bases). Germline V lookup: CDR1 SGDLS, CDR2 YYNGEE. This CDR3 comprises 16 residues. Trimming took off 0 bases at V and 3 bases at J, with 14 bases between the two ends. CDR3 DNA: TGTGCCAGCAGCGTAGAGGAGGGGTCGTTAACAGATACGCAGTATTTT. It yields the protein CASSVEEGSLTDTQYF.

The chain employs TRBV4-1 and TRBJ2-7; possible D gene TRBD1, 5 bases. V dropped 2 bases and J dropped 5 bases, with 19 bases sitting between them. CDR3 length: 16 amino acids. CDR1 is MGHRA and CDR2 is YSYEKL in the germline V gene. DNA for the CDR3: TGCGCCAGCAGCCAATTTTTCTCGCCAGGGTCCCACGAGCAGTACTTC. Its protein is CASSQFFSPGSHEQYF.

The chain couples TRBV11-2 to TRBJ1-2, with D unclear. V was cut by 1 base and J by 4 bases, with 4 bases left in between. The CDR3 spans 12 residues. CDR1 and CDR2 (germline): SGHAT, FQNNGV. CDR3 sequence (DNA): TGTGCCAGCAGCTTAGGGGCCTATGGCTACACCTTC. Protein sequence: CASSLGAYGYTF.

Only a few counts were recorded for this clone. The V call is TRBV7-2, the J call TRBJ2-1; TRBD2 matches at 10 bases. Unmatched junction bases numbered 6, after V lost 4 bases and J lost 3 bases. This CDR3 comprises 16 residues. Per germline, CDR1 SGHTA and CDR2 FQGNSA. The CDR3: CASSSQAGGGYNEQFF. The DNA for the CDR3 is TGTGCCAGCAGCTCTCAAGCGGGAGGGGGCTACAATGAGCAGTTCTTC.

The chain has TRBV7-2 and TRBJ2-5; TRBD2 matches at 9 bases. This CDR3 is 15 amino acids long. Per germline, CDR1 SGHTA and CDR2 FQGNSA. V was clipped by 2 bases and J by 5 bases; unmatched bases: 6. The CDR3 reads CASSLWREGLETQYF. CDR3 sequence (DNA): TGTGCCAGCAGCTTATGGCGGGAGGGCCTTGAGACCCAGTACTTC.

The rearrangement links TRBV19 to TRBJ1-5; D gene uncertain. The V gene's germline CDR1 is LNHDA and CDR2 SQIVND (reference sequence). The length of the CDR3 is 18 residues. Trimming removed 3 bases at V and 0 bases at J, with 18 bases between. The chain's CDR3 is CASSISHRRLGSNQPQHF. CDR3 sequence (DNA): TGTGCCAGTAGTATCTCCCACCGGAGGCTGGGTAGCAATCAGCCCCAGCATTTT.

This rearrangement joins TRBV5-1 to TRBJ2-1; TRBD2 matches 8 bases. The germline V gene encodes CDR1 SGHRS and CDR2 YFSETQ. Germline trimming cut 4 bases from V and 8 bases from J; bases unmatched to any gene: 11. CDR3 length: 15 residues. CDR3 nucleotide sequence: TGCGCCAGCAGCATACAAGCGGGAGAGGGGTATGAGCAGTTCTTC. Encoded protein: CASSIQAGEGYEQFF.

This rearrangement joins TRBV6-5 to TRBJ2-7, with D perhaps matching TRBD2 (5 bases). V gave up 0 bases and J gave up 3 bases, with 15 bases separating them. Germline V gives CDR1 MNHEY, CDR2 SVGAGI. The CDR3 extends over 16 amino acids. The CDR3 protein is CASSYSGLQRHYEQYF. For the CDR3, the DNA is TGTGCCAGCAGTTACTCAGGGTTACAGCGGCACTACGAGCAGTACTTC.